This TCR beta chain was identified in a study of blood T cell repertoires in COVID-19. The wider study: The analysed material was cDNA or gDNA that came from T cells, B-cell-depleted T cells, or PBMCs.

The CDR3 covers 14 residues. V was clipped by 5 bases and J by 2 bases, with 10 bases between them. Germline CDR1 is MDHEN and CDR2 is SYDVKM. The table came from immunoSEQ multiplex PCR; TCRdb's copy has only in-frame clones and leaves some out. This sample has a few hundred thousand clones, with approximately 85% found just once. The chain has TRBV28 and TRBJ1-3; D is perhaps TRBD1 (6 bases). Sequencing was performed on peripheral blood. This clonotype originated in a man between 50 and 59 years old with active or convalescent COVID-19. The CDR3 here is CASSATGPGNTIYF. The CDR3 DNA sequence: TGTGCCAGCAGTGCAACAGGGCCTGGAAACACCATATATTTT.